This TCR beta chain was documented in a study of cytomegalovirus exposure and HLA in healthy donors. Vbeta (60) and Jbeta (13) primers were used in the PCR. Clones were read by immunoSEQ multiplex PCR, and TCRdb kept only the in-frame ones, dropping some. The data contain about 180,000 clones, roughly 83% of them singletons. This sequence was found in a boy younger than 10 in good health and CMV-seronegative. The material sequenced was PBMCs.

DNA for the CDR3: TGTGCCAGCAGCTTAGGGGGCTATAGCAATCAGCCCCAGCATTTT. Encoded protein: CASSLGGYSNQPQHF. This chain joins TRBV11-2 and TRBJ1-5; D perhaps matches TRBD1 (5 bases). CDR1 SGHAT and CDR2 FQNNGV come from the germline V gene. The CDR3 length is 15 residues. V gave up 1 base and J gave up 0 bases, with 7 bases separating them.